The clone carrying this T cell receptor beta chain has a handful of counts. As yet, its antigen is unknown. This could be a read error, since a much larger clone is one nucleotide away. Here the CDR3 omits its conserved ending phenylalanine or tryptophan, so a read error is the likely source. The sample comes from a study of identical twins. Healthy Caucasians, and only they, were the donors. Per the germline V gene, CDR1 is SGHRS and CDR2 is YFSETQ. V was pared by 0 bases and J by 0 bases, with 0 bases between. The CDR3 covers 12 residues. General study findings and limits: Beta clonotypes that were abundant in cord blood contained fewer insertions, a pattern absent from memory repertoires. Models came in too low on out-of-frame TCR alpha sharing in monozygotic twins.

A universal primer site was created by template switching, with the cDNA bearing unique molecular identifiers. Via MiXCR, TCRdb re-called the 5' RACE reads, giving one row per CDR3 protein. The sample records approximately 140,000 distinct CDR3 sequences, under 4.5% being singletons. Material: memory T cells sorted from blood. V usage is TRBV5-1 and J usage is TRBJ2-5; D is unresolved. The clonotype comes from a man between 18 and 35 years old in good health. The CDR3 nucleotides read TGCGCCAGCAGCTTGGACCAAGAGACCCAGTACTCC. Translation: CASSLDQETQYS.